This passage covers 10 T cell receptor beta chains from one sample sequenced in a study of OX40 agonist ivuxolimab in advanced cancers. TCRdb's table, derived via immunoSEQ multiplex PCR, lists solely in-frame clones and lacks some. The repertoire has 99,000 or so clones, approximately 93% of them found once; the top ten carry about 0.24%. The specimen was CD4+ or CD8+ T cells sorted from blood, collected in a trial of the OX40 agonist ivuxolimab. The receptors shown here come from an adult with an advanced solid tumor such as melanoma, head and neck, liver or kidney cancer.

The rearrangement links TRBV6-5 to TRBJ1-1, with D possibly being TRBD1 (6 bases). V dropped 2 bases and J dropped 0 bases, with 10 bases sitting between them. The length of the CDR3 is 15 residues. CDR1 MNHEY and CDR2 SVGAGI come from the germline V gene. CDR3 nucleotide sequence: TGTGCCAGCAGTTACCAGGGGACGGTGAACACTGAAGCTTTCTTT. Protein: CASSYQGTVNTEAFF.

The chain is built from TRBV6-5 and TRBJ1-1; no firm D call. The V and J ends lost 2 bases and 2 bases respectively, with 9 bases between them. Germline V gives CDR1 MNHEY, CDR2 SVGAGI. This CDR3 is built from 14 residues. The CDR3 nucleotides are TGTGCCAGCAGTTACACAGCCTCAAACACTGAAGCTTTCTTT. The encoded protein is CASSYTASNTEAFF.

The CDR3 coding sequence is TGTGCCAGCAGCTTGGTTAGGGACCTCACAGATACGCAGTATTTT. Translation: CASSLVRDLTDTQYF. The rearrangement uses TRBV5-4 and TRBJ2-3; D is perhaps TRBD1 or TRBD2 (5 bases each). This CDR3 has 15 amino acids. Germline values: CDR1 SGHNT, CDR2 YYREEE (reference sequence). V lost 0 bases to trimming and J lost 2 bases, with 10 bases between them.

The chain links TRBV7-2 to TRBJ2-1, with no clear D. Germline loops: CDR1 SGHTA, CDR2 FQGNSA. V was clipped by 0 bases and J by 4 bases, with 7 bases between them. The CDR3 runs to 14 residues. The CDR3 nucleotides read TGTGCCAGCAGCTTAGCTTCCCCTTACAATGAGCAGTTCTTC. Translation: CASSLASPYNEQFF.

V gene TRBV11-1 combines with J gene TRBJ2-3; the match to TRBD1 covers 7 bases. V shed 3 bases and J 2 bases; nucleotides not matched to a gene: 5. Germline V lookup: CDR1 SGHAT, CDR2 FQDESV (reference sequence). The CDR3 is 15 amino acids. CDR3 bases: TGTGCCAGCAGCTTCACGGGACAGTTCACAGATACGCAGTATTTT. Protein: CASSFTGQFTDTQYF.

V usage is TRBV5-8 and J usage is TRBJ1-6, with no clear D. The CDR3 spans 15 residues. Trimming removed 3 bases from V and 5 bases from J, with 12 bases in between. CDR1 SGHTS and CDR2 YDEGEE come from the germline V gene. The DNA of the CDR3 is TGTGCCAGCAGCTGGATCGGGAGCAATAATTCACCCCTCCACTTT. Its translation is CASSWIGSNNSPLHF.

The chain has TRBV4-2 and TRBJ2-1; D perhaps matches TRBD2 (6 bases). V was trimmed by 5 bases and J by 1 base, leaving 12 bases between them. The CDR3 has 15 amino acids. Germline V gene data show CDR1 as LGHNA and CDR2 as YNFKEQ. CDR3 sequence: CASSLEGTSYNEQFF. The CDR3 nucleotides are TGTGCCAGCAGCTTGGAAGGGACTTCCTACAATGAGCAGTTCTTC.

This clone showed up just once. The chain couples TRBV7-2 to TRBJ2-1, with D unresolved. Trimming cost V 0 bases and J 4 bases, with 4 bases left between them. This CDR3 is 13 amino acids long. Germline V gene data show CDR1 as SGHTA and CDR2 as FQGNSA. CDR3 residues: CASSLAQYNEQFF. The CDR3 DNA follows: TGTGCCAGCAGCTTAGCGCAGTACAATGAGCAGTTCTTC.

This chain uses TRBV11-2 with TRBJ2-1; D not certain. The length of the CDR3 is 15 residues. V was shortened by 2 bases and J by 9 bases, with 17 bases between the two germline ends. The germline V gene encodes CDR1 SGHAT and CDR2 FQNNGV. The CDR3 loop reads CASSLLPVARSEQFF. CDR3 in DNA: TGTGCCAGCAGCTTACTCCCTGTAGCTCGGAGTGAGCAGTTCTTC.

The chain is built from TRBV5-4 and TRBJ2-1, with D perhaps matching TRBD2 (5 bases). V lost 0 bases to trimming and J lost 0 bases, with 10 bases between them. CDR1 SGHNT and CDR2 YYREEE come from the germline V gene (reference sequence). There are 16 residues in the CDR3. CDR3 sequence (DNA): TGTGCCAGCAGCTTGGGGGCGGGTGGCTCCTACAATGAGCAGTTCTTC. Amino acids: CASSLGAGGSYNEQFF.